This T cell receptor (beta chain) stems from a study of CD8+CD57+ T cells in acquired aplastic anemia. In the study overall: Sorted CD4+ and CD8+ cells gave a mean 3.2 ug DNA, range about 0.19 to 27.4 ug.

Overall study findings and caveats: Patients and controls turned out to have roughly 29 CD8+ CDR3 sequences in common.

The CDR3 spans 14 residues. With 3 bases removed from V and 3 bases from J, the gap between germline ends came to 12 bases. Germline CDR1 and CDR2: SGHVS and FQNEAQ. Genomic DNA, serving as template, underwent TCR beta VDJ and CDR3 profiling. MiXCR, applied by TCRdb to the reads, yields one record per CDR3 protein. The table includes some 200,000 distinct CDR3 sequences, roughly 50% detected once. This clonotype was counted only a few times. No antigen is known for it. All patients picked for sequencing had shown, by flow cytometry, an expansion of CD8+CD57+ cells. Every patient was diagnosed with severe acquired aplastic anemia.

This TCR was recovered from a human donor with aplastic anemia. The chain joins TRBV7-8 to TRBJ2-7, with D unresolved. The sequenced sample consisted of sorted CD4+, CD8+, or CD8+CD57+ T cells (not recorded which) from PBMCs. CDR3: CASSFVAYGYEQYF. The CDR3 DNA follows: TGTGCCAGCAGCTTCGTTGCGTATGGCTACGAGCAGTACTTC.